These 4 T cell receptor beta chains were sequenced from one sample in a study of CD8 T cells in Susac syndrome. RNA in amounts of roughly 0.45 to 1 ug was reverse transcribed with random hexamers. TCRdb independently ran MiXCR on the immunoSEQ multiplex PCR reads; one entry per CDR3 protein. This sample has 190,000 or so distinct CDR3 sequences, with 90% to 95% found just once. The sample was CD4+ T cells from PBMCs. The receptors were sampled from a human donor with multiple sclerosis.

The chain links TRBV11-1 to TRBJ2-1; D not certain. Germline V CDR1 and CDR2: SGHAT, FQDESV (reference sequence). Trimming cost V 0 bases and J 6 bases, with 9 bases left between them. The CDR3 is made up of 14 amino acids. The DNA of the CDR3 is TGTGCCAGCAGCTTAGCAGTAGCTGTCAATGAGCAGTTCTTC. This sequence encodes CASSLAVAVNEQFF. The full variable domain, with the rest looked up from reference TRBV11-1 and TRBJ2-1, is EAEVAQSPRYKITEKSQAVAFWCDPISGHATLYWYRQILGQGPELLVQFQDESVVDDSQLPKDRFSAERLKGVDSTLKIQPAELGDSAMYLCASSLAVAVNEQFFGPGTRLTVL.

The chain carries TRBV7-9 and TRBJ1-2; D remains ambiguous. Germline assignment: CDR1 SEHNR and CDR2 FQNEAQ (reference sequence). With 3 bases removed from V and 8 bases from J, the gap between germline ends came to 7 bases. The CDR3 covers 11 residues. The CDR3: CASSFRSGYTF. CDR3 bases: TGTGCCAGCAGCTTTCGTTCCGGCTACACCTTC.

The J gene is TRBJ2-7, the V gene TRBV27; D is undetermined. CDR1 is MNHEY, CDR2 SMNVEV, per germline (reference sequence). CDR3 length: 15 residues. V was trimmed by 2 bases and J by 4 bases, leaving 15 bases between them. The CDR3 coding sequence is TGTGCCAGCAGTTTAAAAAGCAGGAGACCATACGAGCAGTACTTC. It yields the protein CASSLKSRRPYEQYF.

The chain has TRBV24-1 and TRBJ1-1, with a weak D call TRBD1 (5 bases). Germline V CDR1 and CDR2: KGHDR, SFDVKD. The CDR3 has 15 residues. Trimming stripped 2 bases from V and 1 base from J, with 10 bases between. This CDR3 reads CATSDSGTANTEAFF. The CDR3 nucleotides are TGTGCCACCAGTGATTCCGGGACGGCGAACACTGAAGCTTTCTTT.